The rows below give T cell receptor beta chains drawn from one sample of a study of prognosis after radiotherapy for stage I lung cancer. One entry per CDR3 protein, called by TCRdb with MiXCR from the multiplex PCR reads. The sample has fewer than 65,000 distinct CDR3 sequences; about 35% are singletons. This specimen consisted of PBMCs, obtained before or after stereotactic body radiation therapy (not recorded which). The receptors stem from a donor aged 50 or older with non-small cell lung cancer. Each CDR3 is given with its conserved first and last residue. The D gene is left open where the match is weak. Clone sizes are given selectively: once, few, many, or a class where the clone is expanded.

v_gene	abundance	d_gene	j_gene	CDR3nt	CDR3aa
TRBV3-1	many	TRBD1	TRBJ1-2	TGTGCCAGCAGCCAGAGGGGGCCAGTTGATGGCTACACCTTC	CASSQRGPVDGYTF
TRBV12-3/TRBV12-4	many	TRBD1	TRBJ1-1	TGTGCCAGCAGCCTAGGGACAGCTGAAGCTTTCTTT	CASSLGTAEAFF
TRBV18	many	-	TRBJ2-1	TGTGCCAGCTCACACCGAGGCTCATACAATGAGCAGTTCTTC	CASSHRGSYNEQFF
TRBV9	many	-	TRBJ1-2	TGTGCCAGCAGCGCCCTCACAGGGTTGATAGGCTACACCTTC	CASSALTGLIGYTF
TRBV5-8	many	-	TRBJ2-7	TGTGCCAGCAGGGTGGGCGGAGCAGGCTCCTACGAGCAGTACTTC	CASRVGGAGSYEQYF
TRBV4-1	many	TRBD1	TRBJ1-1	TGCGCCAGCAGCCACCTATTGGGACAGGGATACACTGAAGCTTTCTTT	CASSHLLGQGYTEAFF
TRBV11-2	many	-	TRBJ2-7	TGTGCCAGCAGCTCAATTATAAGGAGCGGTGAGCAGTACTTC	CASSSIIRSGEQYF
TRBV9	many	-	TRBJ2-3	TGTGCCAGCAGCGTAAGGGGGGGGCAAACAGATACGCAGTATTTT	CASSVRGGQTDTQYF
TRBV7-3	-	TRBD2	TRBJ2-2	TGTGCCAGCAACTCGGTGGTAATAGCGGGAGGGATAACCGGGGAGCTGTTTTTT	CASNSVVIAGGITGELFF
TRBV7-3	many	TRBD2	TRBJ2-3	TGTGCCAGCAGCTTAACTGGACTAGCGGGAGTAGGAGATACGCAGTATTTT	CASSLTGLAGVGDTQYF
TRBV5-5	many	-	TRBJ2-2	TGTGCCAGCAGGTTGAGGTCCCAATCCGGGGAGCTGTTTTTT	CASRLRSQSGELFF
TRBV29-1	many	-	TRBJ2-3	TGCAGCCACCGTGTGGATGGCACAGATACGCAGTATTTT	CSHRVDGTDTQYF
TRBV12-3/TRBV12-4	many	-	TRBJ2-2	TGTGCCAGCAGTTTAAGGGAAGCCAACACCGGGGAGCTGTTTTTT	CASSLREANTGELFF
TRBV6-2/TRBV6-3	-	-	TRBJ1-5	TGTGCCAGCAGTGATCAGTGGGGAGAGACCCAGCACTTT	CASSDQWGETQHF
TRBV7-2	many	-	TRBJ1-2	TGTGCCAGCAGCCTCCCTGGGTCGATCGGCTACACCTTC	CASSLPGSIGYTF
TRBV14	many	TRBD2	TRBJ2-7	TGTGCCAGCAGCCAACGGGGGGGGCGCGTCTTGGAGCAGTACTTC	CASSQRGGRVLEQYF
TRBV7-2	many	-	TRBJ2-3	TGTGCCAGCAGCTTAGCGCAGGGTGGAGATACGCAGTATTTT	CASSLAQGGDTQYF
TRBV2	many	TRBD1	TRBJ1-5	TGTGCCAGCAGCACACAGGGGGAAAATCAGCCCCAGCATTTT	CASSTQGENQPQHF
TRBV12-3/TRBV12-4	medium-sized	TRBD1	TRBJ1-6	TGTGCCAGCAGTTCCCTGGGACAGTATAATTCACCCCTCCACTTT	CASSSLGQYNSPLHF
TRBV7-6	-	-	TRBJ2-6	TGTGCCAGCAGCTTAGCGTTGGTGGGAGGGGCCAACGTCCTGACTTTC	CASSLALVGGANVLTF
TRBV19	many	TRBD1	TRBJ1-2	TGTGCCAGTACCTACGACCTCCTGACAGGGCGGAGGGGCTACACCTTC	CASTYDLLTGRRGYTF
TRBV28	many	-	TRBJ1-5	TGTGCCAGCAGTTTAAGGGGCAGGGCTCAGCCCCAGCATTTT	CASSLRGRAQPQHF
TRBV6-1	many	-	TRBJ1-5	TGTGCCAGCAGTGAATTTTCATTGCGGGGGCTTCTTCAGCCCCAGCATTTT	CASSEFSLRGLLQPQHF
TRBV12-3/TRBV12-4	once	-	TRBJ1-1	TGTGCCAGCAGTCTCAGCCGGAGCACTGAAGCTTTATTT	CASSLSRSTEALF
TRBV28	many	-	TRBJ1-5	TGTGCCAGCATCCCTTTGGGCGGCCAGCCCCAGCATTTT	CASIPLGGQPQHF
TRBV20-1	-	-	TRBJ2-4	TGCAGTGCGAGGGCCAAAAACATTCAGTACTTC	CSARAKNIQYF
TRBV6-2/TRBV6-3	many	-	TRBJ2-3	TGTGCCAGCAGTACCCGGACCCACCCTTCCACAGATACGCAGTATTTT	CASSTRTHPSTDTQYF
TRBV19	many	-	TRBJ2-2	TGTGCCAGTAGTGTCCAGGGGAACACCGGGGAGCTGTTTTTT	CASSVQGNTGELFF
TRBV9	many	-	TRBJ2-5	TGTGCCAGCAGCGTAGGATCCCAGCTAGAGACCCAGTACTTC	CASSVGSQLETQYF
TRBV12-3/TRBV12-4	many	-	TRBJ2-5	TGTGCCAGCAGTTCAGGACAGCGCGTAGTGGAAGAGACCCAGTACTTC	CASSSGQRVVEETQYF
TRBV9	many	TRBD2	TRBJ2-1	TGTGCCAGCAGCATTTCAGCGGGAGTGGTTTACAATGAGCAGTTCTTC	CASSISAGVVYNEQFF
TRBV6-1	many	TRBD1	TRBJ2-1	TGTGCCAGCAGAAAGACAGGGGGCGGGTTGAATGAGCAGTTCTTC	CASRKTGGGLNEQFF
TRBV6-1	few	-	TRBJ2-7	TGTGCCAGCAGTAAACAAGACAGAACGATGCAGTACTTC	CASSKQDRTMQYF
TRBV5-6	many	-	TRBJ1-4	TGTGCCAGCAGCCCCCTACAGGGAGGCAATGAAAAACTGTTTTTT	CASSPLQGGNEKLFF
TRBV9	many	TRBD1	TRBJ1-2	TGTGCCAGCAGCCCTCACAGGGGTGGCTATGGCTACACCTTC	CASSPHRGGYGYTF
TRBV7-2	-	-	TRBJ2-2	TGTGCCAGCAGTGTTTTATCGGGGTTGAACACCGGGGAGCTGTTTTTT	CASSVLSGLNTGELFF